This entry lists 28 T cell receptor beta chains sequenced from one sample in a study of cytomegalovirus exposure and HLA in healthy donors. In the PCR, 60 Vbeta and 13 Jbeta primers were used. Sequencing used immunoSEQ multiplex PCR; TCRdb keeps in-frame clones, though not all of them. The sample holds under 200,000 clones; approximately 79% are singletons and the top ten take roughly 0.76%. The sequenced sample was PBMCs. These receptors were collected from a woman in her forties in good health and CMV-seronegative.

The rearrangement links TRBV29-1 to TRBJ2-1; a weak D match, TRBD2 (5 bases). The V end lost 5 bases, the J end lost 7 bases, and 6 bases lay between the germline ends. This CDR3 region has 10 residues. Per germline, CDR1 SQVTM and CDR2 ANQGSEA. CDR3 sequence: CSVWENEQFF. In nucleotides, the CDR3 is TGCAGCGTTTGGGAGAATGAGCAGTTCTTC.

As concerns this clone: Sequence at one end of the junction differs from germline and may be a read error. V gene TRBV7-7 combines with J gene TRBJ2-1, with TRBD1 matching 8 bases. This CDR3 contains 16 residues. CDR1 and CDR2 from the germline V gene are SSHAT and FNYEAQ (reference sequence). The CDR3 DNA is TGTGCTAGCAGCTTAGGGAGGACAGGGTTGAAGAATGAGCAGTTCTTC. This sequence encodes CASSLGRTGLKNEQFF.

This clone was detected a few times. The chain couples TRBV6-6 to TRBJ1-1; a weak D match, TRBD1 (6 bases). The CDR3 totals 14 residues. Trimming took 2 bases from V and 5 from J, leaving 12 bases between them. Germline lookup yields CDR1 MNHNY and CDR2 SVGAGI (reference sequence). CDR3 sequence (DNA): TGTGCCAGCAGTTACGGGGGCGCGGGTACTGAAGCTTTCTTT. Its translation is CASSYGGAGTEAFF.

The chain carries TRBV7-6 and TRBJ2-1, with a possible D match to TRBD1 (6 bases). V was pared by 5 bases and J by 5 bases, with 13 bases between. The CDR3 has 14 amino acids. The germline V gene encodes CDR1 SGHVS and CDR2 FNYEAQ. CDR3 sequence reads: CASSPRDNDNEQFF. CDR3 in DNA: TGTGCCAGCAGCCCCCGGGACAACGACAATGAGCAGTTCTTC. Full variable domain (outside the CDR3, taken from reference TRBV7-6 and TRBJ2-1): GAGVSQSPRYKVTKRGQDVALRCDPISGHVSLYWYRQALGQGPEFLTYFNYEAQQDKSGLPNDRFSAERPEGSISTLTIQRTEQRDSAMYRCASSPRDNDNEQFFGPGTRLTVL.

This clone was observed a few times. The chain links TRBV5-6 to TRBJ1-4; D perhaps matches TRBD1 (5 bases). V was shortened by 0 bases and J by 3 bases, with 12 bases between the two germline ends. The CDR3 runs to 16 residues. CDR1 is SGHDT and CDR2 is YYEEEE in the germline V gene. The CDR3 sequence: CASSLASGHPNEKLFF. The CDR3 DNA reads TGTGCCAGCAGCTTGGCCTCAGGGCACCCTAATGAAAAACTGTTTTTT.

The chain is built from TRBV10-1 and TRBJ2-5, with 8 positions matching TRBD2. The J call may be in error: the DNA end matches TRBJ2-7 better. This CDR3 region has 14 residues. CDR1 is WNHNN, CDR2 SYGVQD, per germline (reference sequence). As DNA, the CDR3 is TGCGCCAGCAAAACTAGCGGTCGCTCCTACGAGCAGTACTTC. Encoded protein: CASKTSGRSYEQYF.

There are a few counts of this clone. The chain is built from TRBV6-5 and TRBJ2-1; 9 bases match TRBD2. The trim removed 6 bases at V and 0 bases at J, leaving 3 bases unmatched. This CDR3 comprises 15 residues. CDR1 and CDR2 from the germline V gene are MNHEY and SVGAGI. CDR3 bases: TGTGCCAGCAGCCTTAGCGGGAGCTCCTACAATGAGCAGTTCTTC. Translated, it gives CASSLSGSSYNEQFF.

The V and J genes are TRBV2 and TRBJ2-1; no reliable D call. CDR1 and CDR2 (germline): SNHLY, FYNNEI. There are 11 residues in the CDR3. V was cut by 6 bases and J by 7 bases, with 7 bases left in between. CDR3 residues: CASSPENEQFF. In nucleotides, the CDR3 is TGTGCCAGCAGCCCGGAGAATGAGCAGTTCTTC. Based on the CDR3 plus reference TRBV2 and TRBJ2-1, the full variable domain is EPEVTQTPSHQVTQMGQEVILRCVPISNHLYFYWYRQILGQKVEFLVSFYNNEISEKSEIFDDQFSVERPDGSNFTLKIRSTKLEDSAMYFCASSPENEQFFGPGTRLTVL.

The V call is TRBV11-3, the J call TRBJ2-1; D perhaps matches TRBD1 (6 bases). V was cut by 5 bases and J by 6 bases, with 14 bases left in between. Germline CDR1 is SGHNT and CDR2 is YENEEA. This CDR3 comprises 14 residues. CDR3 coding DNA: TGTGCCAGCAGCCCGAGGGAAGGGGGCAATGAGCAGTTCTTC. As protein: CASSPREGGNEQFF.

The chain has TRBV19 and TRBJ1-6, with 7 bases identical to TRBD1. The V gene's germline CDR1 is LNHDA and CDR2 SQIVND (reference sequence). V lost 7 bases to trimming and J lost 8 bases; unmatched junction nucleotides: 8. There are 14 residues in the CDR3. The CDR3 spells CASTMDRSDSPLHF. The CDR3 DNA follows: TGTGCCAGTACCATGGACAGGTCTGATTCACCCCTCCACTTT.

This clone was detected once. The CDR3 region is CASSLSAGRTGYTF. The DNA of the CDR3 is TGTGCCAGCAGTTTATCCGCGGGACGGACGGGCTACACCTTC. The rearrangement uses TRBV27 and TRBJ1-2, with D possibly TRBD1 on 5 matching bases. The CDR3 has 14 residues. V was cut by 0 bases and J by 8 bases, with 13 bases left in between. Germline V gene sequence: CDR1 MNHEY, CDR2 SMNVEV (reference sequence).

This clone occurred once. This chain uses TRBV19 with TRBJ2-5; 7 bases agree with TRBD2. Germline V gene data show CDR1 as LNHDA and CDR2 as SQIVND (reference sequence). The CDR3 spans 14 residues. The V segment lost 3 bases and the J segment 1 base; nucleotides outside the gene matches: 2. CDR3 nucleotide sequence: TGTGCCAGTAGTATGGGCGGGGGCCAAGAGACCCAGTACTTC. It encodes CASSMGGGQETQYF.

In this sample, this clone turned up a few times. The chain joins TRBV7-9 to TRBJ1-2; 7 bases are a match to TRBD1. Germline CDR1 and CDR2: SEHNR and FQNEAQ (reference sequence). The CDR3 consists of 15 residues. J gave up 4 bases and V 5 bases, and 10 bases lay outside the gene matches. Here the CDR3 reads CASSPITSGGYGYTF. In DNA form, the CDR3 reads TGTGCCAGCAGCCCGATCACCTCAGGGGGCTATGGCTACACCTTC.

The gene calls are TRBV4-3 and TRBJ1-2; D is uncertain. Deletions cut 6 bases from V and 8 bases from J, with 16 bases between. CDR1 and CDR2 from the germline V gene are LGHNA and YSLEER. This CDR3 has 13 amino acids. The CDR3 spells CASSPQRRAGYTF. The CDR3 region has the DNA TGCGCCAGCAGTCCCCAAAGGCGGGCAGGCTACACCTTC.

J is TRBJ2-3 and V is TRBV9; D unclear. V shed 0 bases and J shed 0 bases, with 8 bases lying between them. CDR1 is SGDLS and CDR2 is YYNGEE in the germline V gene. The CDR3 length is 15 residues. CDR3 in amino acids: CASSVVGWSTDTQYF. The DNA for the CDR3 is TGTGCCAGCAGCGTAGTGGGCTGGAGCACAGATACGCAGTATTTT. Using reference TRBV9 and TRBJ2-3 for the parts outside the CDR3, the full variable domain is DSGVTQTPKHLITATGQRVTLRCSPRSGDLSVYWYQQSLDQGLQFLIQYYNGEERAKGNILERFSAQQFPDLHSELNLSSLELGDSALYFCASSVVGWSTDTQYFGPGTRLTVL.

This rearrangement joins TRBV7-9 to TRBJ1-1; D call uncertain. The CDR3 runs 13 residues. V lost 0 bases and J 11 bases, leaving 13 bases between the germline ends. From germline, CDR1 is SEHNR and CDR2 FQNEAQ (reference sequence). CDR3 sequence (DNA): TGTGCCAGCAGCTTAGCGGAGACGGGGATCGCTTTCTTT. This gives the protein CASSLAETGIAFF.

V and J are TRBV7-8 and TRBJ1-5, with TRBD1 matching over 8 bases. CDR1 is SGHVS and CDR2 is FQNEAQ in the germline V gene. The CDR3 is made up of 16 amino acids. V dropped 2 bases and J dropped 4; count of bases not matched to a gene: 7. CDR3 nucleotide sequence: TGTGCCAGCAGCTTAACACCATGGACAGGGAATCAGCCCCAGCATTTT. Translating gives CASSLTPWTGNQPQHF.

The chain links TRBV9 to TRBJ2-7; tentative D call: TRBD1 (5 bases). Trimming cost V 3 bases and J 0 bases, with 10 bases left between them. This CDR3 is built from 14 residues. Germline loops: CDR1 SGDLS, CDR2 YYNGEE. CDR3 DNA: TGTGCCAGCAGCGGAGCGACAGCCTCCTACGAGCAGTACTTC. The encoded protein is CASSGATASYEQYF.

The CDR3 DNA reads as TGTGCCAGTAGTCAGGGGCTCTTTGGCACTGAAGCTTTCTTT. Translating gives CASSQGLFGTEAFF. The chain uses TRBV19 and TRBJ1-1; TRBD1 might be the D (6 bases). CDR3 length: 14 amino acids. With 5 bases removed from V and 4 bases from J, the gap between germline ends came to 14 bases. Germline CDR1 LNHDA, CDR2 SQIVND (reference sequence).

The V call is TRBV6-1, the J call TRBJ1-2; 8 nucleotides line up with TRBD1. Germline CDR1 and CDR2: MNHNS and SASEGT. The CDR3 is made up of 16 amino acids. The V gene end was trimmed by 6 bases and the J gene end by 0 bases; junction bases not matched to a gene: 9. CDR3 protein: CASRERDRTSNYGYTF. In DNA form, the CDR3 reads TGTGCCAGCAGGGAACGGGACAGGACCTCTAACTATGGCTACACCTTC.

J is TRBJ2-2 and V is TRBV6-6; D is perhaps TRBD1 (6 bases). Trimming shortened V by 2 bases and J by 7 bases, and 17 bases separated the two germline ends. Germline CDR1 is MNHNY and CDR2 is SVGAGI (reference sequence). The CDR3 consists of 16 residues. This CDR3 is CASSYPRQASSGELFF. The CDR3 DNA sequence: TGTGCCAGCAGTTACCCCCGACAGGCCTCTAGCGGGGAGCTGTTTTTT.

Written as DNA, the CDR3 is TGCGCCAGCAGCCAAGAACTGCAAGAGACCCAGTACTTC. This sequence encodes CASSQELQETQYF. The chain employs TRBV4-3 and TRBJ2-5, with D hard to call. This CDR3 region has 13 residues. Germline CDR1 and CDR2: LGHNA and YSLEER. V dropped 0 bases and J dropped 2 bases, with 4 bases sitting between them.

The rearrangement uses TRBV6-5 and TRBJ1-6; no clear D gene. The germline V gene has CDR1 MNHEY and CDR2 SVGAGI. The CDR3 totals 15 residues. Between the trimmed V and J ends, which lost 7 bases and 4 bases, there was a span of 14 bases. The CDR3 here is CASNPSGSYNSPLHF. The CDR3 DNA sequence: TGTGCCAGCAACCCATCAGGCTCTTATAATTCACCCCTCCACTTT.

This clone was observed at least ten times. The chain is built from TRBV5-5 and TRBJ2-2; 7 bases are a match to TRBD1. Per germline, CDR1 SGHKS and CDR2 YYEKEE (reference sequence). With V trimmed by 2 bases and J by 5 bases, 9 bases remained unmatched. The CDR3 has 16 amino acids. The CDR3 coding sequence is TGTGCCAGCAGCTTAGGTCAGGGGGTGCGGACCGGGGAGCTGTTTTTT. The encoded protein is CASSLGQGVRTGELFF. Filled out from reference TRBV5-5 and TRBJ2-2, the complete variable domain reads DAGVTQSPTHLIKTRGQQVTLRCSPISGHKSVSWYQQVLGQGPQFIFQYYEKEERGRGNFPDRFSARQFPNYSSELNVNALLLGDSALYLCASSLGQGVRTGELFFGEGSRLTVL.

The rearrangement joins TRBV19 to TRBJ2-5, with 10 bases that match TRBD1. The J call may be faulty, since TRBJ2-7 better matches the DNA end. The CDR3 consists of 14 residues. CDR1 LNHDA and CDR2 SQIVND come from the germline V gene (reference sequence). Here the CDR3 reads CASSSLTGGFEQYF. CDR3 coding DNA: TGTGCCAGTAGTTCTCTGACAGGGGGCTTCGAGCAGTACTTC.

The chain is built from TRBV18 and TRBJ2-2; 11 nucleotides agree with TRBD1. The length of the CDR3 is 16 residues. Looked up from germline, CDR1 is KGHSH and CDR2 is LQKENI. Unmatched junction bases numbered 3, after V lost 4 bases and J lost 2 bases. In DNA form, the CDR3 reads TGTGCCAGCTCACTCCGGACAGGGGGCAACACCGGGGAGCTGTTTTTT. Residues: CASSLRTGGNTGELFF. The full variable domain, completed using reference TRBV18 and TRBJ2-2, is NAGVMQNPRHLVRRRGQEARLRCSPMKGHSHVYWYRQLPEEGLKFMVYLQKENIIDESGMPKERFSAEFPKEGPSILRIQQVVRGDSAAYFCASSLRTGGNTGELFFGEGSRLTVL.

This chain links TRBV6-6 with TRBJ1-2; unclear D gene. The CDR3 length is 15 residues. Trimming took 5 bases from V and 2 from J, leaving 15 bases between them. The germline V gene has CDR1 MNHNY and CDR2 SVGAGI (reference sequence). CDR3: CASSREVLSNYGYTF. DNA of the CDR3: TGTGCCAGCAGTCGGGAGGTTCTGTCGAACTATGGCTACACCTTC.

The chain joins TRBV2 to TRBJ2-5; TRBD1 matches 7 bases. CDR3 length equals 16 residues. The germline V gene has CDR1 SNHLY and CDR2 FYNNEI. V was clipped by 7 bases and J by 5 bases; unmatched bases: 16. As DNA, the CDR3 is TGTGCCAGCACCCAGACAGGGTTAACGTTTAGGGAGACCCAGTACTTC. It codes for CASTQTGLTFRETQYF.